This T cell receptor (beta chain) was captured by sequencing in a study of blood T cells in healthy people across ages. With a J-beta primer mix and a sample-barcoded 5' primer, a second PCR ran 7 to 11 cycles. Each CDR3 protein gets one entry after TCRdb re-called the 5' RACE reads with MiXCR. The data contain some 730,000 distinct CDR3 sequences, 22% of them singletons. The sample comprised blood. The TCR originated in a man in his 70s in good health.

As DNA, the CDR3 is TGTGCCAGCAGCGTATATGCCCCAGGGACTGAAGCTTTCTTT. Protein: CASSVYAPGTEAFF. The chain combines TRBV7-9 with TRBJ1-1, with D perhaps matching TRBD1 (5 bases). The germline CDR1 and CDR2 sequences are SEHNR and FQNEAQ (reference sequence). The CDR3 is 14 residues long. V shed 5 bases and J shed 5 bases, with 15 bases lying between them.